A selection of T cell receptor beta chains follows, all from one sample in a study of T cell responses to AZD1222 COVID-19 vaccine. The protocol was immunoSEQ multiplex PCR, while the TCRdb copy is restricted to in-frame clones and leaves out a portion. The table shows 95,000 to 150,000 clones, with approximately 85% occurring only once. The sequencing here drew on peripheral blood, taken on day 0 of AZD1222 vaccination. These receptors all come from an adult in good health. The CDR3 runs from the conserved cysteine through the conserved F or W. The D gene is left open where the match is weak. Size tells how often a clone was seen (once, few, many) or the class of an expanded clone, and some rows leave it out.

J	V	D	size	CDR3	DNA
TRBJ2-1	TRBV19	-	once	CASSILRSSYNEQFF	TGTGCCAGTAGTATCCTTAGAAGCTCCTACAATGAGCAGTTCTTC
TRBJ2-6	TRBV27	-	-	CASSSHGSGANVLTF	TGTGCCAGCAGTTCCCACGGCTCTGGGGCCAACGTCCTGACTTTC
TRBJ2-1	TRBV11-3	TRBD2	-	CASSPRGGTYNEQFF	TGTGCCAGCAGCCCCCGCGGGGGGACCTACAATGAGCAGTTCTTC
TRBJ1-3	TRBV4-1	-	-	CASSQASTVGNTIYF	TGCGCCAGCAGCCAAGCCTCTACGGTTGGAAACACCATATATTTT
TRBJ1-3	TRBV7-2	TRBD1	few	CASSWTGTLRNTIYF	TGTGCCAGCAGCTGGACAGGGACCTTGAGAAACACCATATATTTT
TRBJ1-3	TRBV28	-	once	CASSFGIMTSGNTIYF	TGTGCCAGCAGTTTCGGGATCATGACCTCTGGAAACACCATATATTTT
TRBJ1-1	TRBV28	-	-	CASSSGPVEAFF	TGTGCCAGCAGTTCCGGGCCGGTGGAAGCTTTCTTT
TRBJ1-5	TRBV6-5	-	-	CASQGGGYSNQPQHF	TGTGCCAGTCAGGGCGGAGGGTATAGCAATCAGCCCCAGCATTTT
TRBJ1-6	TRBV9	-	-	CASSVATGFDSPLHF	TGTGCCAGCAGCGTAGCTACGGGGTTCGACTCACCCCTCCACTTT
TRBJ2-1	TRBV10-3	TRBD1	-	CAISERTGVSYNEQFF	TGTGCCATCAGTGAAAGGACAGGGGTTTCCTACAATGAGCAGTTCTTC
TRBJ1-2	TRBV24-1	-	once	CATSDSDTTNYGYTF	TGTGCCACCAGTGATTCTGACACGACTAACTATGGCTACACCTTC
TRBJ2-1	TRBV14	-	-	CASSQGPGISYNEQFF	TGTGCCAGCAGCCAAGGTCCAGGAATATCCTACAATGAGCAGTTCTTC
TRBJ1-2	TRBV19	TRBD1	-	CASSINRGYNYGYTF	TGTGCCAGTAGTATCAACAGGGGGTACAACTATGGCTACACCTTC
TRBJ1-2	TRBV11-2	-	-	CASSFLEGYGYTF	TGTGCCAGCAGCTTCTTGGAGGGCTATGGCTACACCTTC
TRBJ1-1	TRBV7-9	-	few	CASSPGGGINTEAFF	TGTGCCAGCAGCCCGGGAGGGGGGATTAACACTGAAGCTTTCTTT
TRBJ2-3	TRBV12-3/TRBV12-4	-	-	CASTLSGTDTQYF	TGTGCCAGCACCTTATCTGGGACAGATACGCAGTATTTT
TRBJ2-3	TRBV7-6	-	-	CASSLNTGLTDTQYF	TGTGCCAGCAGCTTAAATACGGGCCTGACAGATACGCAGTATTTT
TRBJ1-4	TRBV12-3/TRBV12-4	-	-	CASSPNSKSLFF	TGTGCCAGCAGTCCCAACAGTAAAAGTCTGTTTTTT
TRBJ2-1	TRBV7-8	TRBD2	-	CASGRMGGGAYNEQFF	TGTGCCAGCGGACGTATGGGCGGGGGGGCCTACAATGAGCAGTTCTTC
TRBJ1-2	TRBV19	TRBD1	-	CASSDRGGYGYTF	TGTGCCAGTAGTGACAGGGGGGGCTATGGCTACACCTTC
TRBJ2-5	TRBV9	TRBD1	-	CASSIGTGGVRETQYF	TGTGCCAGCAGCATTGGGACAGGGGGCGTTCGGGAGACCCAGTACTTC
TRBJ2-7	TRBV4-2	-	-	CASSQEGMGPPYEQYF	TGTGCCAGCAGCCAAGAGGGGATGGGACCTCCCTACGAGCAGTACTTC
TRBJ2-5	TRBV11-3	-	-	CASSLFGETQYF	TGTGCCAGCAGCTTATTCGGAGAGACCCAGTACTTC
TRBJ2-2	TRBV7-9	TRBD2	once	CASSTQSGGANTGELFF	TGTGCCAGCAGCACGCAATCGGGAGGTGCGAACACCGGGGAGCTGTTTTTT
TRBJ1-1	TRBV19	-	-	CASSRTVNTEAFF	TGTGCCAGTAGTAGGACGGTGAACACTGAAGCTTTCTTT
TRBJ1-5	TRBV27	-	-	CASSLGLHQPQHF	TGTGCCAGCAGTTTAGGATTACATCAGCCCCAGCATTTT
TRBJ2-1	TRBV3-1/TRBV3-2	TRBD2	-	CASSQDMASGAYNEQFF	TGTGCCAGCAGCCAAGATATGGCTAGCGGAGCCTACAATGAGCAGTTCTTC
TRBJ1-4	TRBV5-8	TRBD1	-	CASSLYSTGVEKLFF	TGTGCCAGCAGCTTGTACTCGACAGGGGTAGAAAAACTGTTTTTT
TRBJ1-5	TRBV5-1	-	-	CASSPEDSGQPQHF	TGCGCCAGCAGCCCCGAGGATTCTGGTCAGCCCCAGCATTTT
TRBJ2-1	TRBV27	-	-	CASSSGPVYNEQFF	TGTGCCAGCAGTTCCGGACCCGTCTACAATGAGCAGTTCTTC
TRBJ1-2	TRBV14	-	few	CASSQTANYGYTF	TGTGCCAGCAGCCAAACAGCCAACTATGGCTACACCTTC
TRBJ2-1	TRBV12-3/TRBV12-4	-	-	CASTPRFGNEQFF	TGTGCCAGCACTCCTAGGTTTGGAAATGAGCAGTTCTTC
TRBJ2-1	TRBV30	TRBD2	-	CAWSVQGLGRHEQFF	TGTGCCTGGAGTGTACAGGGACTAGGCCGCCATGAGCAGTTCTTC
TRBJ1-5	TRBV9	-	-	CASSAVQPQHF	TGTGCCAGCAGCGCTGTACAGCCCCAGCATTTT
TRBJ2-7	TRBV6-5	-	-	CASSYRDAGGYEQYF	TGTGCCAGCAGTTACAGGGACGCTGGAGGCTACGAGCAGTACTTC